This is a list of T cell receptor beta chains from one sample in a study of T cell clonotyping in hematopoietic cell transplantation. Profiled with immunoSEQ multiplex PCR; TCRdb holds only in-frame clones, not every one. Of 35,000 to 45,000 clones listed, about 95% were seen once; the top ten hold around 1.6%. The sample in question was peripheral blood mononuclear cells, obtained before stem cell transplant. These receptors were taken from a man in his forties with chronic myeloid leukemia. Some clones in this sample may be carry-over from other donors' samples. CDR3s include the opening cysteine and the closing phenylalanine or tryptophan. Each record gives: J gene, V gene, CDR3 protein.

j_call: TRBJ2-3
v_call: TRBV27
cdr3_aa: CASSGSPRTDTQYF

j_call: TRBJ2-7
v_call: TRBV19
cdr3_aa: CASTSPGQGTYEQYF

j_call: TRBJ2-7
v_call: TRBV7-2
cdr3_aa: CASSLDWALAYEQYF

j_call: TRBJ2-2
v_call: TRBV7-2
cdr3_aa: CASSLDGLGTGELFF

j_call: TRBJ1-5
v_call: TRBV5-4
cdr3_aa: CASSSDRAEPQHF

j_call: TRBJ2-5
v_call: TRBV9
cdr3_aa: CASSVGTQSAQYF

j_call: TRBJ1-4
v_call: TRBV28
cdr3_aa: CASSLSGTGATNEKLFF

j_call: TRBJ2-1
v_call: TRBV30
cdr3_aa: CAWSVRGGSYNEQFF

j_call: TRBJ2-5
v_call: TRBV5-8
cdr3_aa: CASSFRETQYF

j_call: TRBJ1-5
v_call: TRBV10-3
cdr3_aa: CAISFGTGENQPQHF

j_call: TRBJ2-2
v_call: TRBV7-2
cdr3_aa: CASSHWTGDTGELFF

j_call: TRBJ1-1
v_call: TRBV18
cdr3_aa: CASSPSGENTEAFF

j_call: TRBJ2-7
v_call: TRBV30
cdr3_aa: CACSKGQGHEQYF